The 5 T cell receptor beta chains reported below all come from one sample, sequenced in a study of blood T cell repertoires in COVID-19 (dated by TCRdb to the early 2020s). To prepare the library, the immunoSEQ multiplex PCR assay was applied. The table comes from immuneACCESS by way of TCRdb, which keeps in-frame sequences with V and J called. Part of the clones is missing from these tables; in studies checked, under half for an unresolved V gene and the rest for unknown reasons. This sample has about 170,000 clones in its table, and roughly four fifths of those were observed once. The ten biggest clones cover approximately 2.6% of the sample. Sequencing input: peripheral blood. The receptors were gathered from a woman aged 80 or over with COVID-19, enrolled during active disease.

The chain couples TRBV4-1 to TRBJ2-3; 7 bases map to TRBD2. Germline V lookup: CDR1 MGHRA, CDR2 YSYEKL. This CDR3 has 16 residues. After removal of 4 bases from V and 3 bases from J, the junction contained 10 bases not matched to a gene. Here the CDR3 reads CASSRGSGAGTDTQYF. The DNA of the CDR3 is TGCGCCAGCAGCCGAGGAAGCGGGGCCGGGACAGATACGCAGTATTTT.

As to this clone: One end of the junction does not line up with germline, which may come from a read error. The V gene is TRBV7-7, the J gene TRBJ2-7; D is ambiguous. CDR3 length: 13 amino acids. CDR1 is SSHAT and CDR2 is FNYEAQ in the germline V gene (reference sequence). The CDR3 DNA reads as TGTGCTAGCAGCCCCGGGTCGGCCTACGAGCAGTACTTC. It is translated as CASSPGSAYEQYF.

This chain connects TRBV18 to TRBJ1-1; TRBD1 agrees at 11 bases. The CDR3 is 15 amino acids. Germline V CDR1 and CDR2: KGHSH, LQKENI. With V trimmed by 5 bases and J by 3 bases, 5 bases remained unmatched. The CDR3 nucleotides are TGTGCCAGCTCATGGACAGGGGGCTGGGACACTGAAGCTTTCTTT. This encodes CASSWTGGWDTEAFF.

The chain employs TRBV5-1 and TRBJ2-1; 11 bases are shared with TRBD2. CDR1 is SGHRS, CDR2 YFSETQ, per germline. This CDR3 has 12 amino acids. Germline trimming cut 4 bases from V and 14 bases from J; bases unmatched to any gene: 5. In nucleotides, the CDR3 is TGCGCCAGCAGCGTACTAGCGGGAGAAAAGTTCTTC. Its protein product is CASSVLAGEKFF.

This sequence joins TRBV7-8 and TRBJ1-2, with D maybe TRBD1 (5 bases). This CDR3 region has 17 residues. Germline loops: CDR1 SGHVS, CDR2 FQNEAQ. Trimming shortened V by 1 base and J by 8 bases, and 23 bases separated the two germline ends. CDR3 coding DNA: TGTGCCAGCAGCTTAGGTTTACGGGGCAGGCCGGGAGGAGGCTACACCTTC. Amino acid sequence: CASSLGLRGRPGGGYTF.